This is a list of T cell receptor beta chains from one sample in a study of blood T cell repertoires in COVID-19. Profiled with immunoSEQ multiplex PCR; TCRdb holds only in-frame clones, not every one. The sample yields about 71,000 clones, 90% seen once. Material for sequencing was peripheral blood. Receptor source: a woman between 18 and 29 years old with acute or convalescent COVID-19. Both conserved end residues are part of each CDR3. The D gene is left open where the match is weak. Clone size is not always given. Where it is, it says once, few, many or a class for expanded clones.

D gene: TRBD1; J gene: TRBJ1-5; clone size: NA; V gene: TRBV5-8; CDR3 DNA: TGTGCCAGCAGCCCCGGACAGGTCCAAGTTAGTCAGCCCCAGCATTTT; CDR3 protein: CASSPGQVQVSQPQHF
D gene: NA; J gene: TRBJ1-2; clone size: few; V gene: TRBV19; CDR3 DNA: TGTGCCAGTAGACAGGGAGAAGTTGGCTACACCTTC; CDR3 protein: CASRQGEVGYTF
D gene: NA; J gene: TRBJ1-3; clone size: NA; V gene: TRBV15; CDR3 DNA: TGTGCCACCAGCAGAGAAACCCGGGACACTAACACCATATATTTT; CDR3 protein: CATSRETRDTNTIYF
D gene: NA; J gene: TRBJ1-1; clone size: NA; V gene: TRBV6-5; CDR3 DNA: TGTGCCAGCAGCACAGGGCTTCCCGTGACTGAAGCTTTCTTT; CDR3 protein: CASSTGLPVTEAFF
D gene: NA; J gene: TRBJ1-1; clone size: NA; V gene: TRBV27; CDR3 DNA: TGTGCCAGCAGCTCCCGCCCCAGGCGTGAAGCTTTCTTT; CDR3 protein: CASSSRPRREAFF
D gene: TRBD2; J gene: TRBJ2-1; clone size: NA; V gene: TRBV11-2; CDR3 DNA: TGTGCCAGCAGCTTAGAAGGACTAGCGGGAGGTGAGGGGCCCTACAATGAGCAGTTCTTC; CDR3 protein: CASSLEGLAGGEGPYNEQFF
D gene: NA; J gene: TRBJ2-5; clone size: NA; V gene: TRBV3-1/TRBV3-2; CDR3 DNA: TGTGCCAGCAGCCAAGAGACAGCTTTCCAAGAGACCCAGTACTTC; CDR3 protein: CASSQETAFQETQYF
D gene: NA; J gene: TRBJ2-1; clone size: NA; V gene: TRBV12-3/TRBV12-4; CDR3 DNA: TGTGCCAGCAGTTTACGTCAGCCTTCAGGTCTGTTCTTC; CDR3 protein: CASSLRQPSGLFF
D gene: TRBD1; J gene: TRBJ1-2; clone size: NA; V gene: TRBV5-6; CDR3 DNA: TGTGCCAGCAGCTTGGCGAAGGGGGCCCCCAGGCCCAGAGCTTATGGCTACACCTTC; CDR3 protein: CASSLAKGAPRPRAYGYTF
D gene: NA; J gene: TRBJ2-7; clone size: few; V gene: TRBV6-2/TRBV6-3; CDR3 DNA: TGTGCCAGCAGCCCCCGGATGTCGGGAATCTACGAGCAGTACTTC; CDR3 protein: CASSPRMSGIYEQYF
D gene: TRBD1; J gene: TRBJ1-6; clone size: NA; V gene: TRBV3-1/TRBV3-2; CDR3 DNA: TGTGCCAGCAGGGGACAGGGAGACAATTCACCCCTCCACTTT; CDR3 protein: CASRGQGDNSPLHF
D gene: TRBD1; J gene: TRBJ2-2; clone size: NA; V gene: TRBV28; CDR3 DNA: TGTGCCAGCAGTTTAACAGGGGGCACCGGGGAGCTGTTTTTT; CDR3 protein: CASSLTGGTGELFF
D gene: NA; J gene: TRBJ1-2; clone size: NA; V gene: TRBV14; CDR3 DNA: TGTGCCAGCAGCCAAGCAGGGCTAGGAGGCTACACCTTC; CDR3 protein: CASSQAGLGGYTF
D gene: NA; J gene: TRBJ1-6; clone size: NA; V gene: TRBV30; CDR3 DNA: TGTGCCTGGAGTGTCTTAGGGCAGGGGAATTCACCCCTCCACTTT; CDR3 protein: CAWSVLGQGNSPLHF
D gene: NA; J gene: TRBJ1-5; clone size: NA; V gene: TRBV4-1; CDR3 DNA: TGCGCCAGCAGCCCAAGGGGTGCGGGGGGTAATCAGCCCCAGCATTTT; CDR3 protein: CASSPRGAGGNQPQHF
D gene: NA; J gene: TRBJ1-2; clone size: NA; V gene: TRBV27; CDR3 DNA: TGTGCCAGCAGTCCCGCAGGCGACTATGGCTACACCTTC; CDR3 protein: CASSPAGDYGYTF
D gene: NA; J gene: TRBJ2-5; clone size: NA; V gene: TRBV7-2; CDR3 DNA: TGTGCCAGCAGCTTAGGTCAGGGGAAAGAGACCCAGTACTTC; CDR3 protein: CASSLGQGKETQYF
D gene: TRBD2; J gene: TRBJ2-3; clone size: NA; V gene: TRBV28; CDR3 DNA: TGTGCCAGCAGCCGTACCGCTAGCGGGGGGGCCCCAGATACGCAGTATTTT; CDR3 protein: CASSRTASGGAPDTQYF
D gene: NA; J gene: TRBJ1-5; clone size: NA; V gene: TRBV19; CDR3 DNA: TGTGCCAGTAGTACCACCCCCGGCCGCAGGCAACTTCAGCCCCAGCATTTT; CDR3 protein: CASSTTPGRRQLQPQHF
D gene: NA; J gene: TRBJ2-3; clone size: NA; V gene: TRBV7-2; CDR3 DNA: TGTGCCAGCAGCCAGGGGATAGATACGCAGTATTTT; CDR3 protein: CASSQGIDTQYF
D gene: NA; J gene: TRBJ2-2; clone size: NA; V gene: TRBV7-9; CDR3 DNA: TGTGCCAGCAGACCCGGGGCCGGGGAGCTGTTTTTT; CDR3 protein: CASRPGAGELFF
D gene: NA; J gene: TRBJ1-1; clone size: NA; V gene: TRBV5-4; CDR3 DNA: TGTGCCAGCAGCTTGAGGGGGTCCCCTGAAGCTTTCTTT; CDR3 protein: CASSLRGSPEAFF
D gene: NA; J gene: TRBJ2-3; clone size: once; V gene: TRBV21-1; CDR3 DNA: TGTGCCAGCAGCAAGGGCAGACTAGCTAGCACAGATACGCAGTATTTT; CDR3 protein: CASSKGRLASTDTQYF
D gene: TRBD1; J gene: TRBJ2-7; clone size: NA; V gene: TRBV4-1; CDR3 DNA: TGCGCCAGCAGCCAAGGACAGGGGGCCACCACCCGGTACTTC; CDR3 protein: CASSQGQGATTRYF
D gene: TRBD1; J gene: TRBJ1-5; clone size: NA; V gene: TRBV4-1; CDR3 DNA: TGCGCCAGCAGCCAAGAATTAGGACAGGACAATCAGCCCCAGCATTTT; CDR3 protein: CASSQELGQDNQPQHF